Listed below are T cell receptor beta chains from one sample, sequenced in a study of PD-L1 blockade in urothelial cancer. Assay: immunoSEQ multiplex PCR; the TCRdb copy retains only in-frame clones and omits some. The sample shows about 56,000 clones, over 75% of them seen only once. This sample comprised PBMCs, obtained around atezolizumab (anti-PD-L1) treatment. The receptors originated from a man between 65 and 80 years old with urothelial cancer. Each CDR3 is given with its conserved first and last residue. The D gene is left open where the match is weak. Not all rows give a size; the values are once, few, many and, for expanded clones, a class.

V gene,clone size,D gene,J gene,CDR3 protein,CDR3 DNA
TRBV27,-,TRBD1,TRBJ2-1,CASSSSDRWGGEQFF,TGTGCCAGCAGTTCGTCGGACAGGTGGGGCGGTGAGCAGTTCTTC
TRBV7-9,-,TRBD2,TRBJ2-7,CASSRRGLGGHEQYF,TGTGCCAGCAGCCGGCGCGGACTAGGCGGCCACGAGCAGTACTTC
TRBV20-1,-,TRBD1,TRBJ1-2,CSATNGDSRTF,TGCAGTGCTACAAATGGGGACAGTAGAACCTTC
TRBV6-1,-,TRBD2,TRBJ2-1,CASSPGTSGSNEQFF,TGTGCCAGCAGCCCCGGGACTAGCGGGAGTAATGAGCAGTTCTTC
TRBV6-4,-,TRBD1,TRBJ2-5,CASSARTGETQYF,TGTGCCAGCAGTGCCCGGACAGGGGAGACCCAGTACTTC
TRBV6-5,few,-,TRBJ1-2,CASSDRGGLGYTF,TGTGCCAGCAGTGACCGGGGGGGGCTTGGCTACACCTTC
TRBV11-2,-,-,TRBJ2-1,CASSFGQIYNEQFF,TGTGCCAGCAGCTTTGGCCAGATATACAATGAGCAGTTCTTC
TRBV28,-,-,TRBJ2-7,CASSSPGEQYF,TGTGCCAGCAGTTCCCCCGGCGAGCAGTACTTC
TRBV18,-,-,TRBJ1-1,CASSPNRTAQIKAFF,TGTGCCAGCTCACCAAATCGGACAGCCCAAATTAAAGCTTTCTTT
TRBV10-3,once,TRBD1,TRBJ2-7,CAITPTGTGPSYEQYF,TGTGCCATCACCCCAACCGGGACAGGACCCTCCTACGAGCAGTACTTC
TRBV27,-,-,TRBJ2-5,CASSLSVGAGEETQYF,TGTGCCAGCAGTTTATCGGTGGGGGCCGGGGAAGAGACCCAGTACTTC
TRBV6-5,-,-,TRBJ1-1,CASSSPRKNTEAFF,TGTGCCAGCAGTTCGCCCAGAAAGAACACTGAAGCTTTCTTT
TRBV9,-,TRBD1,TRBJ2-2,CASSDRDRGTGELFF,TGTGCCAGCAGCGACCGGGACAGGGGGACCGGGGAGCTGTTTTTT
TRBV5-5,-,TRBD2,TRBJ2-3,CASSFLAGGTTDTQYF,TGTGCCAGCAGCTTCCTAGCGGGAGGTACCACAGATACGCAGTATTTT